These T cell receptor beta chains were read from a single sample in a study of vaccination effects on CD4 cells after COVID-19. This table comes from immunoSEQ multiplex PCR, and its TCRdb copy is limited to in-frame clones, with some not included. The sample consists of around 65,000 clones, more than 70% of them appearing once. Their cognate antigens are unknown. This specimen consisted of CD4+ T cells from PBMCs cultured with HCoV-229E spike peptides, obtained after COVID-19 vaccination. These receptors came from a human donor who received a COVID-19 vaccine. Both conserved end residues are part of each CDR3. The order of the fields is D gene, J gene, clone size, V gene, CDR3 DNA, CDR3 protein. The D gene is left open where the match is weak. Size is omitted from some rows. Given values are once, few, many or a class for expanded clones.

>NA|TRBJ1-2|NA|TRBV3-1/TRBV3-2
TGTGCCAGCAGCCAGCGGACCCCGGCTCGTGGCTACACCTTC
CASSQRTPARGYTF
>NA|TRBJ1-1|NA|TRBV5-1
TGCGCCAGCAGCCGGGGCCTTGTGGGGCTGAACACTGAAGCTTTCTTT
CASSRGLVGLNTEAFF
>TRBD1|TRBJ1-5|few|TRBV6-5
TGTGCCAGCAGTTACTTGGGACAGGGGGGCAATCAGCCCCAGCATTTT
CASSYLGQGGNQPQHF
>TRBD1|TRBJ2-3|few|TRBV6-2/TRBV6-3
TGTGCCAGCAGTACTACAGGGGACACGCAGTATTTT
CASSTTGDTQYF
>TRBD1|TRBJ2-3|NA|TRBV24-1
TGTGCCACGAGAGGACAGGGCCCTGACACAGATACGCAGTATTTT
CATRGQGPDTDTQYF
>NA|TRBJ1-6|NA|TRBV3-1/TRBV3-2
TGTGCCAGCAGCCAGGGACACAATTCTTCACCCCTCCACTTT
CASSQGHNSSPLHF
>NA|TRBJ1-1|few|TRBV19
TGTGCCAGTAGTACCCTGACAGGAGTGGGGACTGAAGCTTTCTTT
CASSTLTGVGTEAFF
>TRBD1|TRBJ2-2|NA|TRBV19
TGTGCCAGTAAGTCCCACGGCGGGACAGGAGTGGCCGGGGAGCTGTTTTTT
CASKSHGGTGVAGELFF
>NA|TRBJ1-1|NA|TRBV7-8
TGTGCCAGCAGCTTAGAGGTAAACACTGAAGCTTTCTTT
CASSLEVNTEAFF
>NA|TRBJ1-6|few|TRBV7-8
TGTGCCAGCAGCCCACAGCTTTCACCCCTCCACTTT
CASSPQLSPLHF
>NA|TRBJ1-3|few|TRBV2
TGTGCCAGCAGTGGTACACAGAGCTCTGGAAACACCATATATTTT
CASSGTQSSGNTIYF
>NA|TRBJ1-2|NA|TRBV12-3/TRBV12-4
TGTGCCAGCAGTATTCACGGACGGTATGGCTACACCTTC
CASSIHGRYGYTF
>TRBD2|TRBJ2-3|NA|TRBV29-1
TGCAGCGTTCGGCTAGCGGGGGGCGTGAATACGCAGTATTTT
CSVRLAGGVNTQYF
>TRBD1|TRBJ1-1|NA|TRBV6-5
TGTGCCAGCAGTTTAGACAGGGCGAGGACTGAAGCTTTCTTT
CASSLDRARTEAFF
>NA|TRBJ1-1|NA|TRBV5-6
TGTGCCAGCAGCTTGACAGCCACTGAAGCTTTCTTT
CASSLTATEAFF
>NA|TRBJ2-5|NA|TRBV3-1/TRBV3-2
TGTGCCAGCAGCCCCCGGGGGCTTTCGACCCAGTACTTC
CASSPRGLSTQYF
>TRBD1|TRBJ2-1|NA|TRBV19
TGTGCCAGTAGTAAAAGGACAGGGGATCAGAATGAGCAGTTCTTC
CASSKRTGDQNEQFF
>NA|TRBJ2-1|NA|TRBV20-1
TGCAGTGCTACCTTCTGGGATGAGCAGTTCTTC
CSATFWDEQFF
>TRBD1|TRBJ1-4|NA|TRBV6-5
TGTGCCAGCAGTTACTCGGGCAGGGGGCAGGAAAAACTGTTTTTT
CASSYSGRGQEKLFF
>NA|TRBJ2-5|NA|TRBV10-3
TGTGCCATCAGTGATCCCGCTCGGGAGACCCAGTACTTC
CAISDPARETQYF
>NA|TRBJ2-5|NA|TRBV4-1
TGCGCCAGCAGCCAAGGGCACCAAGAGACCCAGTACTTC
CASSQGHQETQYF
>TRBD1|TRBJ1-3|NA|TRBV6-5
TGTGCCAGCAGTTACGCGACAGGGGACACCATATATTTT
CASSYATGDTIYF
>NA|TRBJ1-5|NA|TRBV19
TGTGCCAGCAGTCCCAGACCGAATAATCAGCCCCAGCATTTT
CASSPRPNNQPQHF
>TRBD2|TRBJ2-3|NA|TRBV7-2
TGTGCCAGCAGCTTAGTTTGGGCGGGGGGTTCCACAGATACGCAGTATTTT
CASSLVWAGGSTDTQYF
>NA|TRBJ2-6|NA|TRBV5-4
TGTGCCAGCAGCTTGGCCGGGGTCGGGGCCAACGTCCTGACTTTC
CASSLAGVGANVLTF
>TRBD1|TRBJ1-6|once|TRBV28
TGTGCCAGCAGTTTATCCAGACAGGGGTACTCACCCCTCCACTTT
CASSLSRQGYSPLHF
>TRBD1|TRBJ1-1|NA|TRBV5-4
TGTGCCAGCAGCTTGGTGGGACAGGGTGCGAACACTGAAGCTTTCTTT
CASSLVGQGANTEAFF
>TRBD1|TRBJ1-4|NA|TRBV6-5
TGTGCCAGCAGCCGGACAGGGACTAATGAAAAACTGTTTTTT
CASSRTGTNEKLFF
>TRBD2|TRBJ2-5|NA|TRBV7-2
TGTGCCAGCAGCTTATCGGGGGGGGCCCGGGAGACCCAGTACTTC
CASSLSGGARETQYF
>TRBD2|TRBJ2-5|once|TRBV12-5
TGTGCTAGTGGTTTGGTACTCGGACTAGTGGGGGAGACCCAGTACTTC
CASGLVLGLVGETQYF
>NA|TRBJ2-5|once|TRBV5-1
TGCGCCAGCAGCTTGTCCACCCATTCTTCTGAGACCCAGTACTTC
CASSLSTHSSETQYF
>TRBD1|TRBJ2-5|NA|TRBV5-1
TGCGCCAGCAGCTTGGCAGGGGGCTCGTGGGAGACCCAGTACTTC
CASSLAGGSWETQYF
>NA|TRBJ1-5|NA|TRBV20-1
TGCAGTGCTAGTCTGGGGCCGGGCAATCAGCCCCAGCATTTT
CSASLGPGNQPQHF
>NA|TRBJ2-2|NA|TRBV19
TGTGCCAGTAGACAACTGGGAGTAGGGATCAACACCGGGGAGCTGTTTTTT
CASRQLGVGINTGELFF
>TRBD1|TRBJ2-3|once|TRBV19
TGTGCCAGTAGTCACGACAGGGGTGGTACGCAGTATTTT
CASSHDRGGTQYF
>NA|TRBJ1-3|once|TRBV7-2
TGTGCCAGCAGCCCTTCGAAACTTTCTGGAAACACCATATATTTT
CASSPSKLSGNTIYF
>TRBD2|TRBJ2-1|NA|TRBV7-2
TGTGCCAGCAGCTTAGAAGGGACTAGCGGCTCCTACAATGAGCAGTTCTTC
CASSLEGTSGSYNEQFF
>NA|TRBJ1-4|NA|TRBV7-2
TGTGCCAGCAGCCTCCGACTCAATAATGAAAAACTGTTTTTT
CASSLRLNNEKLFF
>NA|TRBJ1-5|NA|TRBV19
TGTGCCAGTAGTGATGACAGGATTACCTCCTATAGCAATCAGCCCCAGCATTTT
CASSDDRITSYSNQPQHF
>NA|TRBJ2-3|once|TRBV6-5
TGTGCCAGCAATCCATCGGGCACAGATACGCAGTATTTT
CASNPSGTDTQYF
>NA|TRBJ1-5|NA|TRBV5-5
TGTGCCAGCAGCTCCCAAAGTGCGGCAGGGTGGCAGCCCCAGCATTTT
CASSSQSAAGWQPQHF
>TRBD1|TRBJ1-6|few|TRBV2
TGTGCCAGCAGTGATTTACAGGGGGTATACTCACCCCTCCACTTT
CASSDLQGVYSPLHF
>NA|TRBJ2-3|NA|TRBV5-5
TGTGCCAGCAGCCTTGGGACTTTTGCAGATACGCAGTATTTT
CASSLGTFADTQYF
>TRBD1|TRBJ2-1|NA|TRBV6-5
TGTGCCAGCAGGAGCCGGGACAGGGGTTACAATGAGCAGTTCTTC
CASRSRDRGYNEQFF
>NA|TRBJ2-2|NA|TRBV6-2/TRBV6-3
TGTGCCAGCATCCCCAGGGGGGGGACCGGGGAGCTGTTTTTT
CASIPRGGTGELFF
>NA|TRBJ2-5|NA|TRBV9
TGTGCCAGCAGCGGGGGTGGGGAGGAGACCCAGTACTTC
CASSGGGEETQYF
>NA|TRBJ2-4|once|TRBV11-1
TGTGCCAGCAGGCGGCAGGGGGGGAACATTCAGTACTTC
CASRRQGGNIQYF
>NA|TRBJ1-1|few|TRBV7-2
TGTGCCAGCAGCCCATCCCCGGGTGGCACTGAAGCTTTCTTT
CASSPSPGGTEAFF
>NA|TRBJ2-5|NA|TRBV9
TGTGCCAGCAGCGTAGCTACGGGCGTAGGGACCCAGTACTTC
CASSVATGVGTQYF
>NA|TRBJ2-3|NA|TRBV11-2
TGTGCCAGCAGCTTGACCGCTCCAGATACGCAGTATTTT
CASSLTAPDTQYF
>NA|TRBJ1-1|NA|TRBV30
TGTGCCTCCGCTAAACAGGCCAACACTGAAGCTTTCTTT
CASAKQANTEAFF
>NA|TRBJ1-5|NA|TRBV10-3
TGTGCCATCAGTGGCTCTGGGAATCAGCCCCAGCATTTT
CAISGSGNQPQHF
>TRBD1|TRBJ2-5|NA|TRBV24-1
TGTGCCACCAGTGATTTTAAAAGAGGGGGCGGGGAGACCCAGTACTTC
CATSDFKRGGGETQYF
>NA|TRBJ2-5|NA|TRBV11-3
TGTGCCAGCAGCCTTGGCAGTCGGGTGCTCCAAGAGACCCAGTACTTC
CASSLGSRVLQETQYF
>NA|TRBJ1-1|NA|TRBV30
TGTGCCTGGAGTAGCAGTAGGAACACTGAAGCTTTCTTT
CAWSSSRNTEAFF